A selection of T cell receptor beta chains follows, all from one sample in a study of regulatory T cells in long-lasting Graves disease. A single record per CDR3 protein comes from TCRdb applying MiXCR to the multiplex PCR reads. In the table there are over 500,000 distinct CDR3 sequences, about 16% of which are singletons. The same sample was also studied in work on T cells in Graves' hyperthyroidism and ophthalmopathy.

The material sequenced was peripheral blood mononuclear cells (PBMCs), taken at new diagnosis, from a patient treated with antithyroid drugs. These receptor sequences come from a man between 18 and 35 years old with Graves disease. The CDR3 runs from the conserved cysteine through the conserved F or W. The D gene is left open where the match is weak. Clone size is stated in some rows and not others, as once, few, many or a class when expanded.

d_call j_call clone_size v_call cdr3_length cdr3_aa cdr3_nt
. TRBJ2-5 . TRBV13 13 CASSTQGGETQYF TGTGCCAGCAGTACCCAGGGGGGGGAGACCCAGTACTTC
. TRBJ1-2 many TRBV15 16 CATSSARGARSYGYTF TGTGCCACCAGCAGCGCGAGGGGGGCGAGAAGTTATGGCTACACCTTC
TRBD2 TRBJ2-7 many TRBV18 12 CASSGTNYEQYF TGTGCCAGCTCCGGGACTAACTACGAGCAGTACTTC
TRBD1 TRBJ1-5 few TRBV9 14 CASSAGGANQPQHF TGTGCCAGCAGCGCAGGGGGGGCGAATCAGCCCCAGCATTTT
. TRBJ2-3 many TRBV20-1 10 CSAMTDTQYF TGCAGTGCTATGACAGATACGCAGTATTTT
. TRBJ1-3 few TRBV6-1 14 CASLLGRNSNTIYF TGTGCCAGCTTGTTGGGCAGGAACTCAAACACCATATATTTT
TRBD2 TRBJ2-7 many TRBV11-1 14 CASSSPGGAYEQYF TGTGCCAGCAGCTCACCGGGGGGAGCCTACGAGCAGTACTTC
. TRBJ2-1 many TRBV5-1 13 CASKSCLTCEQFF TGCGCCAGCAAGAGTTGCCTGACCTGTGAGCAGTTCTTC
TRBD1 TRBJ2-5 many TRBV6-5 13 CASSYPGQGIQYF TGTGCCAGCAGTTACCCGGGACAGGGGATCCAGTACTTC
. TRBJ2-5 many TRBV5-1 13 CASSANLGETQYF TGCGCCAGCAGCGCCAATTTGGGCGAGACCCAGTACTTC
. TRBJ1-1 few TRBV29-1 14 CSVEFSLGNTEAFF TGCAGCGTTGAATTTTCTCTGGGGAACACTGAAGCTTTCTTT
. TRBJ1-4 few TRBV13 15 CASSTPTGTVEKLFF TGTGCCAGCAGCACCCCGACAGGAACCGTTGAAAAACTGTTTTTT
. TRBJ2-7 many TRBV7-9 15 CASSLLQGLRTEQYF TGTGCCAGCAGCTTACTACAGGGCCTTCGAACCGAGCAGTACTTC
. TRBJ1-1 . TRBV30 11 CAWTVDREAFF TGTGCCTGGACCGTAGACAGGGAAGCTTTCTTT
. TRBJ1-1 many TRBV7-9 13 CASSLEAGGEAFF TGTGCCAGCAGCTTAGAGGCTGGAGGTGAAGCTTTCTTT
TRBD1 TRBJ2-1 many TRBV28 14 CASSFDRGYNEQFF TGTGCCAGCAGCTTTGACAGGGGTTACAATGAGCAGTTCTTC
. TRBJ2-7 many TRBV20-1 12 CSAPESSYEQYF TGCAGTGCTCCAGAGAGCTCCTACGAGCAGTACTTC
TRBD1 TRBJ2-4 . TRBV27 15 CASRTGGTRQNIQYF TGTGCCAGCAGGACAGGGGGCACCCGTCAAAACATTCAGTACTTC
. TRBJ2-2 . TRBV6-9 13 CASSSGRTGELFF TGTGCCAGCAGTTCCGGTAGGACCGGGGAGCTGTTTTTT
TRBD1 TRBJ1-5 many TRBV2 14 CASSADRGRSAQHF TGTGCCAGCAGTGCCGACAGGGGCCGATCAGCCCAGCATTTT
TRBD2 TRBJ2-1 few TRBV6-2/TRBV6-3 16 CASSSTGTSGTAEQFF TGTGCCAGCAGTTCGACCGGGACTAGCGGGACCGCTGAGCAGTTCTTC
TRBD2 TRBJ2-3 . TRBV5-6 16 CASSWGGERGTDTQYF TGTGCCAGCAGCTGGGGGGGGGAGAGAGGGACAGATACGCAGTATTTT
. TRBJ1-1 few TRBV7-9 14 CASSGGALYTEAFF TGTGCCAGCAGCGGGGGGGCACTTTACACTGAAGCTTTCTTT
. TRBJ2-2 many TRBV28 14 CASSLRQNTGELFF TGTGCCAGCAGTTTGCGGCAGAACACCGGGGAGCTGTTTTTT
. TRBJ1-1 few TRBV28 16 CASSETNRVANTEAFF TGTGCCAGCAGTGAAACAAACAGGGTGGCGAACACTGAAGCTTTCTTT
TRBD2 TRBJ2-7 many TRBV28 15 CASSLRLAGPYEQYF TGTGCCAGCAGCTTAAGACTAGCGGGGCCCTACGAGCAGTACTTC
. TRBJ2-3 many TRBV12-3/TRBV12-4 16 CASSPRTDPRTDTQYF TGTGCCAGCAGTCCCCGGACGGACCCTCGCACAGATACGCAGTATTTT
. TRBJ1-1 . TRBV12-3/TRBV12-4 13 CASSLDGNTETFF TGTGCCAGCAGTTTAGACGGGAACACTGAAACTTTCTTT